This T cell receptor (beta chain) was recorded in a study of cytomegalovirus exposure and HLA in healthy donors. General study findings and limits: In vitro experiments confirmed that three CMV-associated chains were specific for CMV antigens. The study flagged about 160 TCR beta chains as cytomegalovirus-associated. The classifier, whose performance was assessed in both the original and validation cohorts, reportedly diagnosed cytomegalovirus status with high specificity and sensitivity.

In the case of this clone: Its antigen is as yet unknown.

Assay: immunoSEQ multiplex PCR; the TCRdb copy retains only in-frame clones and omits some. This sample has a few hundred thousand clones, with 86% found just once. The CDR3 has 14 amino acids. Germline lookup yields CDR1 SEHNR and CDR2 FQNEAQ (reference sequence). V was clipped by 5 bases and J by 5 bases; unmatched bases: 5. The source is a woman aged 18-29 years in good health and CMV-seronegative. The sample taken for sequencing was PBMCs. This rearrangement joins TRBV7-9 to TRBJ1-4; 7 positions agree with TRBD1. CDR3 sequence: CASSRQGTNEKLFF. DNA of the CDR3: TGTGCCAGCAGCCGACAGGGAACCAATGAAAAACTGTTTTTT.